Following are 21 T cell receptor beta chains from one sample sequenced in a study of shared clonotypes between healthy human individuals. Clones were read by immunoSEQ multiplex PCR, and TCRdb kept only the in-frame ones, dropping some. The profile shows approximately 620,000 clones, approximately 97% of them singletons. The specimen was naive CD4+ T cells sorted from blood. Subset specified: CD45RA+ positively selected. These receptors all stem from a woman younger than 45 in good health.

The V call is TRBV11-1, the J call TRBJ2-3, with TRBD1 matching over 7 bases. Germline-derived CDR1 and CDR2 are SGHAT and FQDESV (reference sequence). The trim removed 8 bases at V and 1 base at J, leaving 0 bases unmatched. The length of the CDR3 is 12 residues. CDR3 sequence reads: CASDRGTDTQYF. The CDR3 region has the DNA TGTGCCAGCGACAGGGGCACAGATACGCAGTATTTT.

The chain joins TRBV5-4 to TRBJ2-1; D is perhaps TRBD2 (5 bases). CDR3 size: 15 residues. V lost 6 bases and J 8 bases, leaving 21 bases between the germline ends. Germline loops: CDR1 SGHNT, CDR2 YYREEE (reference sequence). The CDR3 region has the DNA TGTGCCAGCAAGACACCCAACCGAGAGGGCGATGAGCAGTTCTTC. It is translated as CASKTPNREGDEQFF.

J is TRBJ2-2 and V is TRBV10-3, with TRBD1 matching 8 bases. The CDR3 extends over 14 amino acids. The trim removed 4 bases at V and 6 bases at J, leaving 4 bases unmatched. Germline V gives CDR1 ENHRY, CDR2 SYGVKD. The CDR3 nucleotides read TGTGCCATCAGTGCAAAACAGGGGGCCGGGGAGCTGTTTTTT. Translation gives CAISAKQGAGELFF.

The chain's CDR3 is CASSRQQGDEQFF. DNA for the CDR3: TGTGCCAGCAGCCGGCAACAGGGTGATGAGCAGTTCTTC. The genes are TRBV14 and TRBJ2-1, with D perhaps TRBD1 (6 bases). The germline V gene has CDR1 SGHDN and CDR2 FVKESK. V lost 4 bases and J 8 bases, leaving 12 bases between the germline ends. The CDR3 is made up of 13 amino acids.

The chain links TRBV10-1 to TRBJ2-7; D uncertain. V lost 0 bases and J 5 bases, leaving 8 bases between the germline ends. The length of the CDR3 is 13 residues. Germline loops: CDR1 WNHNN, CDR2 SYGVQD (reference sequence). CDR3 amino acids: CASSESTLHEQYF. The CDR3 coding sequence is TGCGCCAGCAGTGAGTCGACTCTCCACGAGCAGTACTTC.

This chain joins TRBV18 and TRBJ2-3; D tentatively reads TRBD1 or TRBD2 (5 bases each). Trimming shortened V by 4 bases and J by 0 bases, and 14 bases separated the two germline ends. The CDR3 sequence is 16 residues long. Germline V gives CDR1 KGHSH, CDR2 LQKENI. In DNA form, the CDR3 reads TGTGCCAGCTCACGAGGACAACGGACTAGCACAGATACGCAGTATTTT. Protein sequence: CASSRGQRTSTDTQYF.

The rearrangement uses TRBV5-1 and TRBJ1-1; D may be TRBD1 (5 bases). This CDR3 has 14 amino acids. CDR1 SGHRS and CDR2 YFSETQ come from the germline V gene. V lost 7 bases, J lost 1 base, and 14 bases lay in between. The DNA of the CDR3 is TGCGCCAGCTTGGACGGGACCACGAACACTGAAGCTTTCTTT. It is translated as CASLDGTTNTEAFF.

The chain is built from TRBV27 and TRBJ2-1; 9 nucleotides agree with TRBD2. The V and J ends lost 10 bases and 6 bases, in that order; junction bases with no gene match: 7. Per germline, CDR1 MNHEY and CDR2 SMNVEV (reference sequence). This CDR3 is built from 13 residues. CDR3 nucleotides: TGTGCCATACGAGCGGGAGGTGGCAATGAGCAGTTCTTC. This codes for CAIRAGGGNEQFF.

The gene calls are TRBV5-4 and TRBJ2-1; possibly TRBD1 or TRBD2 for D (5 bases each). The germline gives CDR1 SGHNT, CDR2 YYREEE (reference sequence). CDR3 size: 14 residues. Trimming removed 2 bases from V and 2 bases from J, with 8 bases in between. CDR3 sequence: CASSFGGAYNEQFF. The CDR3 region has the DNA TGTGCCAGCAGCTTTGGGGGAGCCTACAATGAGCAGTTCTTC.

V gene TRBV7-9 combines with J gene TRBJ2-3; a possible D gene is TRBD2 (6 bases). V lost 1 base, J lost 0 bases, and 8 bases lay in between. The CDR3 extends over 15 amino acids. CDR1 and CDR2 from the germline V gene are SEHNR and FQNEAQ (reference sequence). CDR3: CASSLGEVSTDTQYF. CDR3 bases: TGTGCCAGCAGCTTAGGGGAGGTGAGCACAGATACGCAGTATTTT. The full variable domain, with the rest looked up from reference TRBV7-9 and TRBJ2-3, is DTGVSQNPRHKITKRGQNVTFRCDPISEHNRLYWYRQTLGQGPEFLTYFQNEAQLEKSRLLSDRFSAERPKGSFSTLEIQRTEQGDSAMYLCASSLGEVSTDTQYFGPGTRLTVL.

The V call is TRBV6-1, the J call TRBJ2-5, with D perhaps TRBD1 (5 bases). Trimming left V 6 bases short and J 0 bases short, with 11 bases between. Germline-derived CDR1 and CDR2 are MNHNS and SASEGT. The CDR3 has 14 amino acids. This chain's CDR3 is CASRLQANQETQYF. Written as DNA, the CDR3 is TGTGCCAGCAGGTTACAGGCAAACCAAGAGACCCAGTACTTC.

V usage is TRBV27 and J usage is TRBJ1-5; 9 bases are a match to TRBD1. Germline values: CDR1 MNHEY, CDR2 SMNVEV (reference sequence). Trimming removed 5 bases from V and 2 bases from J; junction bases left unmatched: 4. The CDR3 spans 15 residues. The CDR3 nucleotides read TGTGCCAGCAGTGTGAGACAGGGGGGCAATCAGCCCCAGCATTTT. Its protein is CASSVRQGGNQPQHF.

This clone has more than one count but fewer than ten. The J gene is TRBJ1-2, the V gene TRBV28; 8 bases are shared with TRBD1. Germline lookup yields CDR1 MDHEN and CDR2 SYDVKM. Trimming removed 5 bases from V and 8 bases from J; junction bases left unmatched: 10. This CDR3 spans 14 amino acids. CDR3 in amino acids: CASSPLGQGRGYTF. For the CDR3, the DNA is TGTGCCAGCAGTCCCCTAGGACAGGGAAGGGGCTACACCTTC.

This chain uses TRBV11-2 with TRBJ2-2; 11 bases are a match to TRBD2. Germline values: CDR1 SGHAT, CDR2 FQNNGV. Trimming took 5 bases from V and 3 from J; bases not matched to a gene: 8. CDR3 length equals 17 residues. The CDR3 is CASSVLGTSGDTGELFF. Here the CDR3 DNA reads TGTGCCAGCAGCGTCCTAGGGACTAGCGGAGACACCGGGGAGCTGTTTTTT.

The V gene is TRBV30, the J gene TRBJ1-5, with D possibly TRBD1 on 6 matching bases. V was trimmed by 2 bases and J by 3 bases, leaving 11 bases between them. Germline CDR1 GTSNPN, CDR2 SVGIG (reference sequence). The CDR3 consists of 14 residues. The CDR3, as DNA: TGTGCCTGGAGTACCGGACAGATCAATCAGCCCCAGCATTTT. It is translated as CAWSTGQINQPQHF.

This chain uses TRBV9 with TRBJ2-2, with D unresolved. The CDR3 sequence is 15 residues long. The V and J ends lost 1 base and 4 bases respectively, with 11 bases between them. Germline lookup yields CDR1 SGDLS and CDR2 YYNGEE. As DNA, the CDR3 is TGTGCCAGCAGCGTAAGTGGGCCGGGCACCGGGGAGCTGTTTTTT. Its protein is CASSVSGPGTGELFF.

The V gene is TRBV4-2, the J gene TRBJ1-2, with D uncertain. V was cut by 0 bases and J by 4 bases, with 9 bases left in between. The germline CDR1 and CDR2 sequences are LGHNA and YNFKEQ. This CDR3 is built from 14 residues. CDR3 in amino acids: CASSQDRSGYGYTF. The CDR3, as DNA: TGTGCCAGCAGCCAAGACAGGAGCGGCTATGGCTACACCTTC.

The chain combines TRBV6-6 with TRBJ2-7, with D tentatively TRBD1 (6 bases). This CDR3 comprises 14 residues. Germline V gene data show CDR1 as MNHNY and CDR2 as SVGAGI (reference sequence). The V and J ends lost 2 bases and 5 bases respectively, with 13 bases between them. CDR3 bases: TGTGCCAGCAGTTACGGGGGCAGTGTCGACGAGCAGTACTTC. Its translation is CASSYGGSVDEQYF.

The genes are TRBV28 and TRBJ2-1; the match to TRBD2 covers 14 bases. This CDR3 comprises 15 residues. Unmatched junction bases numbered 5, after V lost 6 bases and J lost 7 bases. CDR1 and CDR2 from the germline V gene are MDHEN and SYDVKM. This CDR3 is CASRETSGRANEQFF. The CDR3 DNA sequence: TGTGCCAGCAGAGAGACTAGCGGGAGGGCTAATGAGCAGTTCTTC.

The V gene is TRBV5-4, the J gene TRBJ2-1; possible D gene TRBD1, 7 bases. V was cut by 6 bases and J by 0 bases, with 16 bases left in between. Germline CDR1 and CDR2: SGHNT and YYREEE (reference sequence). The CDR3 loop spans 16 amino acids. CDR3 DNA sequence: TGTGCCAGCATCAGGGGGGAGAGCCTCTCCTACAATGAGCAGTTCTTC. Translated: CASIRGESLSYNEQFF.

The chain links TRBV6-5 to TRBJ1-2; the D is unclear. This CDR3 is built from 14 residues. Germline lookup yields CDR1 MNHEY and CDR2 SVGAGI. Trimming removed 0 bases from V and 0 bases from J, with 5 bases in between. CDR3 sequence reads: CASSYSAPNYGYTF. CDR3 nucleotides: TGTGCCAGCAGTTACTCGGCTCCTAACTATGGCTACACCTTC.